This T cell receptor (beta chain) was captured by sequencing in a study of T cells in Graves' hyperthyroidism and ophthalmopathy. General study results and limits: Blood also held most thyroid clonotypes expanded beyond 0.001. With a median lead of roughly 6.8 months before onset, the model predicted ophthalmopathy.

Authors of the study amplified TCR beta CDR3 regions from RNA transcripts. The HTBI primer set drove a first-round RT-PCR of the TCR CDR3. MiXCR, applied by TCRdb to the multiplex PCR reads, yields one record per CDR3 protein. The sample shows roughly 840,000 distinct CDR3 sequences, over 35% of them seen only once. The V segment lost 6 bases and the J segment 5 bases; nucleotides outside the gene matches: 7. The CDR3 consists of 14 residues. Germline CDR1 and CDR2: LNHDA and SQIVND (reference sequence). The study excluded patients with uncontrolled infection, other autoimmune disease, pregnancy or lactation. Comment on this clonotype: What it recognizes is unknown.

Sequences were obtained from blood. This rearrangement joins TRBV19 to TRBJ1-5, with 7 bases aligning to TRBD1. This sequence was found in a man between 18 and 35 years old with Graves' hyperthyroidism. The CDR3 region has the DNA TGTGCCAGTAGGGGACAGAGGGGAGATCAGCCCCAGCATTTT. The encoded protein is CASRGQRGDQPQHF.